Following are 11 T cell receptor beta chains from one sample sequenced in a study of blood T cells in healthy people across ages. A sample-barcoded 5' primer and a J-beta primer mix were used in a second PCR of about 7 to 12 cycles. TCRdb fed the 5' RACE reads into MiXCR, producing one record per CDR3 protein. The top ten clones hold 22% of a sample with under 950,000 distinct CDR3 sequences, roughly 20% of them seen once. Specimen: blood. The receptor set was obtained from a man aged 70-80 years in good health.

The chain combines TRBV12-3 or TRBV12-4 with TRBJ1-5; D may be TRBD1 (6 bases). Trimming stripped 6 bases from V and 4 bases from J, with 22 bases between. The CDR3 runs 17 residues. This CDR3 reads CASRRGGDYTLNQPQHF. Here the CDR3 DNA reads TGTGCCAGCAGAAGGGGGGGGGATTATACGTTAAATCAGCCCCAGCATTTT.

On this clonotype: The CDR3 does not close with the conserved phenylalanine or tryptophan, likely indicating a read error. The chain carries TRBV12-3 or TRBV12-4 and TRBJ2-3; 7 positions match TRBD2. Trimming at V came to 2 bases and at J to 4 bases, leaving 3 bases not matched to a gene. This CDR3 has 14 residues. The CDR3 DNA is TGTGCCAGCAGTTTAAGGACTAGTTCAGATACGCAGTATTCT. Amino acids: CASSLRTSSDTQYS.

Concerning this clonotype: Since a much larger clone is just one base distant, this may be a read error. No conserved phenylalanine or tryptophan ends this CDR3, so it is likely a read error. The chain carries TRBV20-1 and TRBJ2-7; TRBD2 matches 7 bases. This CDR3 region has 12 residues. J gave up 7 bases and V 4 bases, and 7 bases lay outside the gene matches. Germline V gene data show CDR1 as DFQATT and CDR2 as SNEGSKA (reference sequence). The CDR3 coding sequence is TGCAGTGCTACACAGTCCGGGAGGGAGCAGTACTCC. The encoded protein is CSATQSGREQYS.

The genes are TRBV29-1 and TRBJ2-3; D is unclear. Trimming stripped 2 bases from V and 6 bases from J, with 9 bases between. The CDR3 consists of 12 residues. Germline CDR1 is SQVTM and CDR2 is ANQGSEA. CDR3 loop: CSVEYLDDTQYF. DNA for the CDR3: TGCAGCGTTGAATACTTGGATGATACGCAGTATTTT.

This clonotype appeared a few times. The chain has TRBV3-1 and TRBJ1-6; D possibly corresponds to TRBD1 (5 bases). Germline-derived CDR1 and CDR2 are LGHDT and YNNKEL (reference sequence). The CDR3 is made up of 15 amino acids. The V end was cut by 3 bases, the J end by 10 bases, with 16 bases between. CDR3 nucleotides: TGTGCCAGCAGCCATTGGGGCCGTAGACTATCACCCCTCCACTTT. It yields the protein CASSHWGRRLSPLHF. Combining the CDR3 with reference TRBV3-1 and TRBJ1-6 gives the whole variable domain DTAVSQTPKYLVTQMGNDKSIKCEQNLGHDTMYWYKQDSKKFLKIMFSYNNKELIINETVPNRFSPKSPDKAHLNLHINSLELGDSAVYFCASSHWGRRLSPLHFGNGTRLTVT.

The chain recombines TRBV3-1 with TRBJ2-5; 7 bases agree with TRBD2. The germline V gene has CDR1 LGHDT and CDR2 YNNKEL (reference sequence). The V and J ends lost 3 bases and 2 bases, in that order; junction bases with no gene match: 3. This CDR3 comprises 14 residues. The CDR3 here is CASSQNGGQETQYF. CDR3 nucleotides: TGTGCCAGCAGCCAGAACGGGGGGCAAGAGACCCAGTACTTC.

This chain connects TRBV7-9 to TRBJ1-4, with D maybe TRBD1 (5 bases). Germline V gene lookup returns CDR1 SEHNR and CDR2 FQNEAQ (reference sequence). V lost 3 bases and J lost 13, with 15 bases in between. The CDR3 has 13 amino acids. As DNA, the CDR3 is TGTGCCAGCAGCTTTTGGACATCCGAGAGACTGTTTTTT. Translating it yields CASSFWTSERLFF.

The CDR3 sequence: CASSREAGAANTGELFF. As DNA, the CDR3 is TGCGCCAGCAGTCGAGAAGCGGGGGCCGCGAACACCGGGGAGCTGTTTTTT. The chain employs TRBV10-1 and TRBJ2-2; 8 bases map to TRBD2. The CDR3 consists of 17 residues. Germline V gene data show CDR1 as WNHNN and CDR2 as SYGVQD (reference sequence). V trimming: 5 bases; J trimming: 0 bases; junction bases outside the gene matches: 8.

This clonotype turned up a few times. The chain has TRBV3-1 and TRBJ2-1, with a weak D call TRBD1 (5 bases). The CDR3 covers 13 residues. V was trimmed by 2 bases and J by 7 bases, leaving 9 bases between them. Germline V CDR1 and CDR2: LGHDT, YNNKEL (reference sequence). This CDR3 is CASSQLTVNEQFF. The DNA of the CDR3 is TGTGCCAGCAGCCAACTGACAGTGAATGAGCAGTTCTTC.

This chain links TRBV12-3 or TRBV12-4 with TRBJ2-4; possibly TRBD1 for D (7 bases). The CDR3 runs to 17 residues. V was trimmed by 6 bases and J by 7 bases, leaving 25 bases between them. CDR3 DNA sequence: TGTGCCAGCAGCTTCCTAAGGAGCACAGGGGCGGGGAACATTCAGTACTTC. It codes for CASSFLRSTGAGNIQYF.

This clonotype has just a few counts. The rearrangement uses TRBV6-2 or TRBV6-3 and TRBJ1-1, with 9 bases aligning to TRBD1. V lost 2 bases to trimming and J lost 1 base; unmatched junction nucleotides: 14. The CDR3 has 19 residues. CDR1 is MNHEY and CDR2 is SVGEGT in the germline V gene. The CDR3: CASSYPASLQGAGNTEAFF. The CDR3 coding sequence is TGTGCCAGCAGTTACCCTGCATCTTTACAGGGGGCTGGGAACACTGAAGCTTTCTTT.